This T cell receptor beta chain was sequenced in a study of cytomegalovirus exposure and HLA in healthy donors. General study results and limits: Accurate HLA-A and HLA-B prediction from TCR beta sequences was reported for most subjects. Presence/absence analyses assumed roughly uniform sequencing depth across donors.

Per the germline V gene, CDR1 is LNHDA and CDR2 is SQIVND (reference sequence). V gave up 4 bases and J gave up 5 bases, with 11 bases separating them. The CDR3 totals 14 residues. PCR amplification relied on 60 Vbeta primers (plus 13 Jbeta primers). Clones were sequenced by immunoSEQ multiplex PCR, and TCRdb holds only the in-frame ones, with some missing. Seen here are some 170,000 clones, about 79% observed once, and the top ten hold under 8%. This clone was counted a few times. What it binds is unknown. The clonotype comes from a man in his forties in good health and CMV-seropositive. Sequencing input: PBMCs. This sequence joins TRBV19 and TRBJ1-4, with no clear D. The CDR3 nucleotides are TGTGCCAGTAGTACCACCGTACAGAATGAAAAACTGTTTTTT. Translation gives CASSTTVQNEKLFF.